Listed here are 3 T cell receptor beta chains from one sample, sequenced in a study of cytomegalovirus exposure and HLA in healthy donors. The PCR had 60 Vbeta and 13 Jbeta primers. Assay used: immunoSEQ multiplex PCR; TCRdb lists only in-frame clones, some missing. Of some 110,000 clones listed, 75% to 85% are singletons. Sample: PBMCs. The receptors shown here come from a man in his forties or fifties in good health and CMV-seronegative.

The V call is TRBV11-2, the J call TRBJ2-1; 9 nucleotides line up with TRBD2. The V gene's germline CDR1 is SGHAT and CDR2 FQNNGV. This CDR3 has 15 amino acids. Unmatched junction bases numbered 8, after V lost 3 bases and J lost 8 bases. The CDR3: CASSFGGGGAYEQFF. In DNA form, the CDR3 reads TGTGCCAGCAGCTTTGGGGGCGGGGGGGCTTATGAGCAGTTCTTC.

This rearrangement joins TRBV19 to TRBJ2-5, with 7 positions matching TRBD1. The CDR3 extends over 15 amino acids. J gave up 1 base and V 1 base, and 3 bases lay outside the gene matches. Germline CDR1 and CDR2: LNHDA and SQIVND (reference sequence). In DNA form, the CDR3 reads TGTGCCAGTAGTATAGGAGGACAGGTCCAAGAGACCCAGTACTTC. Its translation: CASSIGGQVQETQYF.

As DNA, the CDR3 is TGTGCCAGCAGATCGGGGGGAAACATAATTTACAATGAGCAGTTCTTC. It translates to CASRSGGNIIYNEQFF. This chain joins TRBV28 and TRBJ2-1; 7 bases match TRBD2. CDR3 length: 16 residues. The germline CDR1 and CDR2 sequences are MDHEN and SYDVKM. With V trimmed by 6 bases and J by 4 bases, 12 bases remained unmatched.